The T cell receptor beta chain under discussion was sequenced for a study of CD8 T cells in ankylosing spondylitis (dated by TCRdb to about 2017). For the study in its entirety: The study set out to find disease-linked TCR variants by profiling T cell receptor beta repertoires in ankylosing spondylitis patients and healthy donors. The full study cohort comprised about 23 ankylosing spondylitis patients and approximately 100 healthy donors. Peripheral blood samples were taken, and synovial fluid was additionally collected from ankylosing spondylitis patients. The study at large found these results: The disease-linked clones were reported to be significantly enriched in matched synovial fluid samples from ankylosing spondylitis patients. A CD8+ phenotype was shown by the disease-linked clones, which were found at relatively low frequencies in peripheral blood. A TCR beta motif of several highly homologous amino acid variants appeared characteristic of blood from ankylosing spondylitis patients. Some motif variants had previously been reported in the synovial fluid and blood of reactive arthritis patients, which suggests shared mechanisms of disease initiation.

At the junction V is shortened by 0 bases and J by 0 bases, with 9 bases in between. The CDR3 runs 16 residues from the cysteine to the phenylalanine. The read is trimmed to its CDR3 DNA, 48 bases read in frame from base 1. This clonotype showed up many times. Its cognate antigen has yet to be identified. Base quality data are lacking; no much larger clone is found one base away. Sequencer: Illumina HiSeq 2500. Quantitative 5'-RACE with molecular barcodes was the method used to prepare the TCR beta libraries. The paper's data handling went like this. A new computational method, built on a probabilistic model of VDJ rearrangement, was used to identify disease-linked TCR variants. TCRdb handled the public reads itself, with Q25 trimming in fastp and clone calling in MiXCR, and kept productive beta chains. Rows with one shared CDR3 protein collapse into an entry with the most common genes and DNA. The V and J calls shown here were made by TCRdb, not taken from the authors' results. In this sample the table shows 150,000 to 200,000 distinct CDR3 sequences, approximately 10% of which occur a single time. Together, the top ten hold under 35% of the sample.

The sequence derives from a male donor with ankylosing spondylitis or in good health (not recorded which). Here the chain combines TRBV12-3 or TRBV12-4 and TRBJ2-1; tentative D gene TRBD2, with 6 bases matching. The source material was blood, either unsorted or a sorted T cell fraction (not recorded which). Here is the DNA: TGTGCCAGCAGTTTAGCAGGGGAGGACTCCTACAATGAGCAGTTCTTC. This yields the protein CASSLAGEDSYNEQFF.